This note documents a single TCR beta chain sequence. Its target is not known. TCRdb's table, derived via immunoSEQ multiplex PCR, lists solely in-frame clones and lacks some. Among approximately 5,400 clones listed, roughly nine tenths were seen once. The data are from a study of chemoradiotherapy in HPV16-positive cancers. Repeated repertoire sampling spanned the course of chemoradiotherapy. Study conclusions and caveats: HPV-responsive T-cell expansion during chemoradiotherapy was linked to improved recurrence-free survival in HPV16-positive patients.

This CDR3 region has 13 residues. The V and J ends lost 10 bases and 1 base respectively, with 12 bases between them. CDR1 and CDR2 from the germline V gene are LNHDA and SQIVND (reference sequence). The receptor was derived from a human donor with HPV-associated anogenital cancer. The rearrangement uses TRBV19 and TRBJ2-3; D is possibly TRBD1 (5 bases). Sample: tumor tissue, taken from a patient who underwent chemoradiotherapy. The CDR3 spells CATRGPGTDTQYF. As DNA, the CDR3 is TGTGCCACAAGGGGTCCGGGCACAGATACGCAGTATTTT.